The clone carrying this T cell receptor beta chain has more than one count but fewer than ten. The antigen remains unidentified. TCRdb re-called the 5' RACE reads through MiXCR, storing one row per CDR3 protein. The top ten hold around 12% of the sample, which has approximately 410,000 distinct CDR3 sequences, about 18% seen once. Only healthy Caucasians were included as donors. The V gene's germline CDR1 is SEHNR and CDR2 FQNEAQ (reference sequence). Germline trimming cut 4 bases from V and 5 bases from J; bases unmatched to any gene: 9. The CDR3 loop spans 15 amino acids. This sample is part of a study of identical twins. Study-level results: There were fewer insertions in abundant cord blood beta clonotypes, but memory repertoires showed no such pattern. Researchers caution that invariant MAIT and iNKT cells could partly confound zero-insertion analyses.

Source material: naive T cells sorted from blood. This TCR derives from a man aged 50 to 60 in good health. The V and J genes are TRBV7-9 and TRBJ2-5, with 8 bases identical to TRBD2. Here the CDR3 DNA reads TGTGCCAGCAGCTACCGCGGGGGGATCGCCGAGACCCAGTACTTC. Translation: CASSYRGGIAETQYF.